This entry is about one T cell receptor (beta chain). The antigen is not known. Assay: immunoSEQ multiplex PCR; the TCRdb copy retains only in-frame clones and omits some. The sample contains 44,000 or so clones, 60% to 85% of which appear only once. CDR3 length: 14 amino acids. Germline CDR1 reads MNHEY; CDR2 reads SVGAGI. V was cut by 5 bases and J by 2 bases, with 7 bases left in between. This record belongs to a study of OX40 agonist ivuxolimab in advanced cancers. Study outcomes and limitations: Some nonresponders also had low normalized T-cell clonal expansion.

The gene calls are TRBV6-5 and TRBJ1-6; D unresolved. This receptor was taken from an adult with an advanced solid tumor such as melanoma, head and neck, liver or kidney cancer. This sample comprised CD4+ or CD8+ T cells sorted from blood, obtained in a trial of the OX40 agonist ivuxolimab. In DNA form, the CDR3 reads TGTGCCAGCAGTACCGGCACCTATAATTCACCCCTCCACTTT. Its translation is CASSTGTYNSPLHF.